These T cell receptor beta chains were read from a single sample in a study of siplizumab effects on memory and regulatory T cells. Only in-frame clones appear in the TCRdb table, and some are missing; sequencing was by immunoSEQ multiplex PCR. The repertoire holds over 60,000 clones, with 91% as singletons. Sequencing was done on a sample of CD8+ T cells sorted from blood. The source is a human donor in good health. CDR3s include the opening cysteine and the closing phenylalanine or tryptophan. D genes are given only for firm matches. Some rows have no size entry. The others give once, few or many, or a class for an expanded clone.

J: TRBJ2-1; D: NA; V: TRBV7-3; size: NA; DNA: TGTGCCAGCAGCTTATATACTAGCATGGATGAGCAGTTCTTC; CDR3: CASSLYTSMDEQFF
J: TRBJ1-3; D: NA; V: TRBV7-9; size: NA; DNA: TGTGCCAGCAGCCCTATGGGAGAACTCGTATATTTT; CDR3: CASSPMGELVYF
J: TRBJ1-1; D: TRBD1; V: TRBV7-2; size: NA; DNA: TGTGCCAGCAGCTCCGACAGGGCTCTGAACACTGAAGCTTTCTTT; CDR3: CASSSDRALNTEAFF
J: TRBJ1-2; D: TRBD1; V: TRBV7-8; size: NA; DNA: TGTGCCAGCAGCCCTGCTACAGGGGTGGGCTACACCTTC; CDR3: CASSPATGVGYTF
J: TRBJ2-1; D: TRBD1; V: TRBV7-9; size: NA; DNA: TGTGCCAGCAGTTACCCGGGACAGGGAGGCAATGAGCAGTTCTTC; CDR3: CASSYPGQGGNEQFF
J: TRBJ2-1; D: NA; V: TRBV7-9; size: NA; DNA: TGTGCCAGCAGTCCACAGGGTAATCACAATGAGCAGTTCTTC; CDR3: CASSPQGNHNEQFF
J: TRBJ1-2; D: TRBD1; V: TRBV6-1; size: NA; DNA: TGTGCCAGCAGTGAAAGCGCTTCGGGGACAGGGGGTCCTGGCTACACCTTC; CDR3: CASSESASGTGGPGYTF
J: TRBJ2-1; D: TRBD2; V: TRBV14; size: NA; DNA: TGTGCCAGCAGCCCCCCAGGACTAGCGGGCTCCTACAATGAGCAGTTCTTC; CDR3: CASSPPGLAGSYNEQFF
J: TRBJ2-1; D: TRBD1; V: TRBV6-4; size: NA; DNA: TGTGCCAGCAGTGGCGGGGGACAGGGGCAGGTAGATGAGCAGTTCTTC; CDR3: CASSGGGQGQVDEQFF
J: TRBJ1-2; D: TRBD1; V: TRBV5-6; size: once; DNA: TGTGCCAGCAGGTTGGGACAGGGGTTGGACTATGGCTACACCTTC; CDR3: CASRLGQGLDYGYTF
J: TRBJ2-7; D: TRBD2; V: TRBV10-3; size: NA; DNA: TGTGCCATCAGTGAGTCCGGGGGGGAATACTACGAGCAGTACTTC; CDR3: CAISESGGEYYEQYF
J: TRBJ1-6; D: NA; V: TRBV13; size: few; DNA: TGTGCCAGCAGCTTAAGTAACTCACCCCTCCACTTT; CDR3: CASSLSNSPLHF
J: TRBJ2-1; D: NA; V: TRBV10-1; size: NA; DNA: TGCGCCAGCAGTCTAGGAGGAGGGGGATCCTACAATGAGCAGTTCTTC; CDR3: CASSLGGGGSYNEQFF
J: TRBJ2-7; D: NA; V: TRBV9; size: NA; DNA: TGTGCCAGCAGCGTAGAAAGATATGACGAGCAGTACTTC; CDR3: CASSVERYDEQYF
J: TRBJ1-2; D: NA; V: TRBV19; size: NA; DNA: TGTGCCAGTAGTATTTGGAGCCAGGGCTTCTATGGCTACACCTTC; CDR3: CASSIWSQGFYGYTF
J: TRBJ2-2; D: NA; V: TRBV5-6; size: few; DNA: TGTGCCAGCAGCTTGTCCGGGGAGCTGTTTTTT; CDR3: CASSLSGELFF
J: TRBJ2-2; D: TRBD1; V: TRBV27; size: NA; DNA: TGTGCCAGCACCTACAGCGGACAGGCTTTCACCGGGGAGCTGTTTTTT; CDR3: CASTYSGQAFTGELFF
J: TRBJ1-5; D: TRBD1; V: TRBV7-9; size: NA; DNA: TGTGCCAGCAGCCCCTACAGGGGCGGCCAGCCCCAGCATTTT; CDR3: CASSPYRGGQPQHF
J: TRBJ1-1; D: TRBD1; V: TRBV27; size: NA; DNA: TGTGCCAGCAAGGGGGCTGGGTACACTGAAGCTTTCTTT; CDR3: CASKGAGYTEAFF
J: TRBJ2-7; D: NA; V: TRBV12-5; size: NA; DNA: TGTGCTAGTGGTTTCGGGGCAGGGGAGCCCTACGAGCAGTACTTC; CDR3: CASGFGAGEPYEQYF
J: TRBJ1-2; D: NA; V: TRBV5-1; size: NA; DNA: TGCGCCAGCAGTCTCCGGGGCCCGGCGAACTATGGCTACACCTTC; CDR3: CASSLRGPANYGYTF
J: TRBJ2-5; D: NA; V: TRBV19; size: NA; DNA: TGTGCCAGTAGTATAGCTGCCCCGGAGACCCAGTACTTC; CDR3: CASSIAAPETQYF